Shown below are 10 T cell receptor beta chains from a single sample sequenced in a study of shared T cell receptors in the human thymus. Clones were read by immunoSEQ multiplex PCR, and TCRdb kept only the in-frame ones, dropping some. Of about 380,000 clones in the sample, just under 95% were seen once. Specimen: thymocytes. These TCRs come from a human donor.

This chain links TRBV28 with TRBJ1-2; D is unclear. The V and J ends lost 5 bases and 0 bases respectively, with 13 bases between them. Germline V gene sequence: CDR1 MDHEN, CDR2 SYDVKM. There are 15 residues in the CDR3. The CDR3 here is CASSQVPGSNYGYTF. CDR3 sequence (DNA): TGTGCCAGCAGTCAAGTCCCCGGGTCTAACTATGGCTACACCTTC.

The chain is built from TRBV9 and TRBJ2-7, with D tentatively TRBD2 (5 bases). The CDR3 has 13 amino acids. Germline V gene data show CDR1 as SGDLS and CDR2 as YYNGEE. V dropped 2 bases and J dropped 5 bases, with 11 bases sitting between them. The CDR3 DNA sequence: TGTGCCAGCAGCGTCCGCGGGTGGAACGAGCAGTACTTC. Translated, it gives CASSVRGWNEQYF.

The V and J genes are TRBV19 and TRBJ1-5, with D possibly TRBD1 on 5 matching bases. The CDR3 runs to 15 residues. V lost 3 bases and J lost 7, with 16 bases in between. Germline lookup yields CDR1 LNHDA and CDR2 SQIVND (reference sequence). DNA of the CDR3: TGTGCCAGTAGTATCTGGCAGGGAGTGGGCCAGCCCCAGCATTTT. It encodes CASSIWQGVGQPQHF.

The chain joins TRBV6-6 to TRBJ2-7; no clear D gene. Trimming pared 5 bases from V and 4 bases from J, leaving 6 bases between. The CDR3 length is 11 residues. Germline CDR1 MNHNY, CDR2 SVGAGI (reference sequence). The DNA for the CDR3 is TGTGCCAGCAGTCCTATTTACGAGCAGTACTTC. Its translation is CASSPIYEQYF.

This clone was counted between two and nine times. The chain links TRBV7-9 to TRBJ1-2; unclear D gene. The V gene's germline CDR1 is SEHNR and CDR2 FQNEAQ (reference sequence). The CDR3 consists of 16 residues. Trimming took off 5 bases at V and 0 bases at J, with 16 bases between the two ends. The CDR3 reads CASSLTTPWPNYGYTF. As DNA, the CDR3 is TGTGCCAGCAGCCTTACGACACCCTGGCCTAACTATGGCTACACCTTC.

CDR3 loop: CASSPSWDRAAYGYTF. CDR3 coding DNA: TGTGCCAGCAGTCCCAGCTGGGACAGGGCGGCTTATGGCTACACCTTC. J is TRBJ1-2 and V is TRBV27; 9 bases are shared with TRBD1. This CDR3 is 16 amino acids long. CDR1 MNHEY and CDR2 SMNVEV come from the germline V gene (reference sequence). Trimming at V came to 5 bases and at J to 5 bases, leaving 12 bases not matched to a gene.

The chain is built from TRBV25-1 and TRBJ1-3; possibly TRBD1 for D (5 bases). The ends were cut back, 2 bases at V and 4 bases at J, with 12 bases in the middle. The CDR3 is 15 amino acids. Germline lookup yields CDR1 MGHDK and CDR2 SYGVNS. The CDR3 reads CASSEPRVKGNTIYF. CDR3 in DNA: TGTGCCAGCAGTGAACCCAGGGTAAAGGGAAACACCATATATTTT.

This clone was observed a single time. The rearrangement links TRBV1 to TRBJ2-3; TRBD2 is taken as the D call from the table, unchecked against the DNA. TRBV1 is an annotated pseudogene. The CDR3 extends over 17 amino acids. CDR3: CTSSKSELAGRTDTQYF. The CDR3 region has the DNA TGCACCAGCAGCAAATCGGAACTAGCGGGACGTACAGATACGCAGTATTTT.

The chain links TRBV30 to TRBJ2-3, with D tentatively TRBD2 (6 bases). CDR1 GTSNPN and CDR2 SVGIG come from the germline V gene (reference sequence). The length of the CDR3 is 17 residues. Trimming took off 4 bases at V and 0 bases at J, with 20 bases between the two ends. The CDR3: CAWKGIGRGASTDTQYF. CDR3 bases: TGTGCCTGGAAGGGAATCGGGCGGGGTGCTAGCACAGATACGCAGTATTTT. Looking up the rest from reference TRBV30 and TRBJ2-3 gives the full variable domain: SQTIHQWPATLVQPVGSPLSLECTVEGTSNPNLYWYRQAAGRGLQLLFYSVGIGQISSEVPQNLSASRPQDRQFILSSKKLLLSDSGFYLCAWKGIGRGASTDTQYFGPGTRLTVL.

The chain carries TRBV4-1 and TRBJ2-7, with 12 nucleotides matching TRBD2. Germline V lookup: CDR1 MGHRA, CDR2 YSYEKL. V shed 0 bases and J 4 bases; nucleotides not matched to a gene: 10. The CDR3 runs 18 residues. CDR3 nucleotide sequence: TGCGCCAGCAGCCAAGACCCCCTAGCGGGAGGGCCCGGGTACGAGCAGTACTTC. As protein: CASSQDPLAGGPGYEQYF.